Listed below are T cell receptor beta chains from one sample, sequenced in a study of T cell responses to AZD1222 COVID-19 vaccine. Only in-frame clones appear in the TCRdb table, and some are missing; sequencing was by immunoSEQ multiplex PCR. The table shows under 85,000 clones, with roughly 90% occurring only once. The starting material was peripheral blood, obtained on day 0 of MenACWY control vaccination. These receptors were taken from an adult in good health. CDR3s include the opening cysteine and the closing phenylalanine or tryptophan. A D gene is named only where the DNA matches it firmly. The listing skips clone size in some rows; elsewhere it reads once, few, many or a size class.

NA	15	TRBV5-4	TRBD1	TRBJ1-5	TGTGCCAGCAGCTTCGGGGGACAGGGCAATCAGCCCCAGCATTTT	CASSFGGQGNQPQHF
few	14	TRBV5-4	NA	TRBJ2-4	TGTGCCAGCAGCTCGCCGACCGATTCAAACATTCAGTACTTC	CASSSPTDSNIQYF
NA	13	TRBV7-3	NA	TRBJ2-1	TGTGCCAGCAGCCCCGACTTTTACGATGAGCAGTTCTTC	CASSPDFYDEQFF
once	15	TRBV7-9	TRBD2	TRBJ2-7	TGTGCCAGCCGCTCGACTAGCGGGGGACTCTACGAGCAGTACTTC	CASRSTSGGLYEQYF
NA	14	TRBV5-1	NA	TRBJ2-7	TGCGCCAGCAGCCTCCGCGCGGACAGCTACGAGCAGTACTTC	CASSLRADSYEQYF
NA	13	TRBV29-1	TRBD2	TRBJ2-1	TGCAGCGTTGAAGGACTAGCTGGTAATGAGCAGTTCTTC	CSVEGLAGNEQFF
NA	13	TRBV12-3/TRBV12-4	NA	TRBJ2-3	TGTGCCAGCAGTTTACGTTACACAGATACGCAGTATTTT	CASSLRYTDTQYF
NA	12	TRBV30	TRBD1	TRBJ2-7	TGTGCCTGGAGTAAGGGGGCTCACGAGCAGTACTTC	CAWSKGAHEQYF
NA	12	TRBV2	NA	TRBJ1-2	TGTGCCAGCAGTGATACAGGCCCCGGCTACACCTTC	CASSDTGPGYTF
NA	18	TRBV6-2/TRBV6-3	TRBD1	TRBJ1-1	TGTGCCAGCAGTTACTCCGCAGGGACAGAGCAAATGAACACTGAAGCTTTCTTT	CASSYSAGTEQMNTEAFF
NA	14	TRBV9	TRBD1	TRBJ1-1	TGTGCCAGCAGCCAAAGGACAGGGGGCACTGAAGCTTTCTTT	CASSQRTGGTEAFF
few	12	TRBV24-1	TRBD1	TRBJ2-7	TGTGCCACCAGTGATACAGGGGGCGAGCAGTACTTC	CATSDTGGEQYF
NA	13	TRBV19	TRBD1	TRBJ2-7	TGTGCCAGTTCCACAGGGGGCTTCTACGAGCAGTACTTC	CASSTGGFYEQYF
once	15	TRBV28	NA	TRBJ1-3	TGTGCCAGCAGTTCAGAGTCAAACTCTGGAAACACCATATATTTT	CASSSESNSGNTIYF
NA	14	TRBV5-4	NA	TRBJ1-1	TGTGCCAGCAGCTTGGATCATAGATTGGCTGAAGCTTTCTTT	CASSLDHRLAEAFF
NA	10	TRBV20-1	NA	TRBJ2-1	TGCAGTGCTACCAACAATGAGCAGTTCTTC	CSATNNEQFF
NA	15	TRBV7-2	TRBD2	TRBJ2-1	TGTGCCAGCAGCTTGACTAGCGGTTTGGCGAAGGTGCAGTTCTTC	CASSLTSGLAKVQFF
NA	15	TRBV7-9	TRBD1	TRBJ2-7	TGTGCCAGCAGCCCCTATAGGGACAGCTCCTACGAGCAGTACTTC	CASSPYRDSSYEQYF
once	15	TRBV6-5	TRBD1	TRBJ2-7	TGTGCCAGCAGTTACTCCGGGACAGGATCCTACGAGCAGTACTTC	CASSYSGTGSYEQYF
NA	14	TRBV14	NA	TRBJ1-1	TGTGCCAGCAACCCGTCGGGGGGGCGCACTGAAGCTTTCTTT	CASNPSGGRTEAFF
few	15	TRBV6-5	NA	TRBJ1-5	TGTGCCAGCTCCTTAAGGGCGGGGAGTATTCAGCCCCAGCATTTT	CASSLRAGSIQPQHF
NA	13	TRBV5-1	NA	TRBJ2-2	TGCGCCAGCAGCTTGGGAGGTCCCGGGGAGCTGTTTTTT	CASSLGGPGELFF
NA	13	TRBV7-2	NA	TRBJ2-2	TGTGCCAGCAGCTTAGCGGGGGCGGGGGAGCTGTTTTTT	CASSLAGAGELFF
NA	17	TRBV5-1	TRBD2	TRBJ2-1	TGCGCCAGCAGCTTGAAGGGACTAGCGGGGGCGAGGGATGAGCAGTTCTTC	CASSLKGLAGARDEQFF
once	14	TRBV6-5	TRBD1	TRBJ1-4	TGTGCCAGCAAGAGACAGGGGATAAAGGAAAAACTGTTTTTT	CASKRQGIKEKLFF
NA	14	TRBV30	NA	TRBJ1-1	TGTGCCTGGAAGAGAGAGGGTTTGAACACTGAAGCTTTCTTT	CAWKREGLNTEAFF
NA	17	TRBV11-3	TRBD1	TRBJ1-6	TGTGCCAGCAGCTTAGTGGCAGGGGGCTCCTATAATTCACCCCTCCACTTT	CASSLVAGGSYNSPLHF
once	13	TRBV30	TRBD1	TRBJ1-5	TGTGCCTGGAGAGACAGGGTGAAGCAGCCCCAGCATTTT	CAWRDRVKQPQHF
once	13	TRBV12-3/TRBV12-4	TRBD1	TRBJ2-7	TGTGCCAGCAGCCCCGGACAGGCCTACGAGCAGTACTTC	CASSPGQAYEQYF
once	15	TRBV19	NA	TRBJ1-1	TGTGCCAGTAGTATAGTAGGGCAGGGATATACTGAAGCTTTCTTT	CASSIVGQGYTEAFF
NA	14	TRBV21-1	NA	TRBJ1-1	TGTGCCAGCACCCCCGGCGGGCCGAACACTGAAGCTTTCTTT	CASTPGGPNTEAFF
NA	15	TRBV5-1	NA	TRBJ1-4	TGCGCCAGCAGCTTGCAGGGAAGGAATTATGAAAAACTGTTTTTT	CASSLQGRNYEKLFF
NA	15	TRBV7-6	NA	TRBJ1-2	TGTGCCAGCAGCTTAACCGGGACTTTGATCGATGGCTACACCTTC	CASSLTGTLIDGYTF
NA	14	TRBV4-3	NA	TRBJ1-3	TGCGCCAGCAGCCAAACGAGGTCTGGAAACACCATATATTTT	CASSQTRSGNTIYF
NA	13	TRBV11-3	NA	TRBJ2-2	TGTGCCAGCAGCTTCCAGGGGTCCGGGGAGCTGTTTTTT	CASSFQGSGELFF
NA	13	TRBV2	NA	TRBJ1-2	TGTGCCAGCAGCGCCGGGACAATCTATGGCTACACCTTC	CASSAGTIYGYTF
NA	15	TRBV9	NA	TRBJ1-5	TGTGCCAGCAGCGCGGATGACAGACAGAATCAGCCCCAGCATTTT	CASSADDRQNQPQHF
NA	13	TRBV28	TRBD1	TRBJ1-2	TGTGCCAGCAGCCGGGACAGCCTCTATGGCTACACCTTC	CASSRDSLYGYTF
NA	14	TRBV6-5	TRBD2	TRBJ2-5	TGTGCCAGCAGTTACGGCGGGGGGCGAGAGACCCAGTACTTC	CASSYGGGRETQYF
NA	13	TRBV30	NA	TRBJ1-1	TGTGCCTGGAGTGTAATGCGGGGGACTGAAGCTTTCTTT	CAWSVMRGTEAFF
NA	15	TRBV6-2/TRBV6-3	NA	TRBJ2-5	TGTGCCAGCAGTTACTCGCGAGCAGGGAAAGAGACCCAGTACTTC	CASSYSRAGKETQYF
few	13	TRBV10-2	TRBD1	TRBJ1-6	TGCGCCAGCCAGGGACAGAAAAATTCACCCCTCCACTTT	CASQGQKNSPLHF
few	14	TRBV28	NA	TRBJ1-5	TGTGCCAGCAGTTCCGGTTTCAGCGGGGAGCCCCAGCATTTT	CASSSGFSGEPQHF
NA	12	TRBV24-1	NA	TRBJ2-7	TGTGCCACCAGTGACCACGCCTACGAGCAGTACTTC	CATSDHAYEQYF
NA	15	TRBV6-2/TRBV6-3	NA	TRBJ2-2	TGTGCCAGCAGTTCTCTTTTCCAGGGCCGCGGGGAGCTGTTTTTT	CASSSLFQGRGELFF
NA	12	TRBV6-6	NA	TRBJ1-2	TGTGCCAGCAGTTACTCGGGTAACGGCTACACCTTC	CASSYSGNGYTF
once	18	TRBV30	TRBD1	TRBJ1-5	TGTGCCTGGAGTGCTACCGGGACAGTGGACTATAGCAATCAGCCCCAGCATTTT	CAWSATGTVDYSNQPQHF
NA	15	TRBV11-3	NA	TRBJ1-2	TGTGCCAGCAGCCAGACGTCAACCCTCCAAAAGGGCTACACCTTC	CASSQTSTLQKGYTF
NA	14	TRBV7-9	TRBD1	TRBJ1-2	TGTGCCAGCAGCTTAGCTGGGACAGAAGGTGGCTACACCTTC	CASSLAGTEGGYTF
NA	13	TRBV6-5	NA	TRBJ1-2	TGTGCCAGCATGGGAGTTGCTAACTATGGCTACACCTTC	CASMGVANYGYTF